This TCR beta chain was found in a study of Ad26.COV2.S vaccination and SARS-CoV-2 variants. General study points: Placebo and vaccine recipients had non-spike TCR breadth that was similar.

This sample's treatment: around 19 received Ad26.COV2.S at low or high dose, single or two shots; about five received placebo; per-sample allocation not given. Each sample was drawn 63 days after the first injection (of vaccine or placebo). A remark on this clone: What it recognizes is unknown.

Produced via immunoSEQ multiplex PCR; TCRdb's table is partial and in-frame only. Of approximately 300,000 clones listed, around four fifths are singletons. Trimming removed 1 base from V and 2 bases from J, with 6 bases in between. CDR3 length: 13 amino acids. Per the germline V gene, CDR1 is SNHLY and CDR2 is FYNNEI. The sequence derives from a person between 18 and 60 years old who received the Ad26.COV2.S COVID-19 vaccine or a placebo. J is TRBJ2-7 and V is TRBV2; D ambiguous. This sample comprised peripheral blood, obtained in a trial of Ad26.COV2.S vaccine versus placebo. DNA of the CDR3: TGTGCCAGCAGTGAAGGGGTAGCCTACGAGCAGTACTTC. It encodes CASSEGVAYEQYF.